Listed below are T cell receptor beta chains from one sample, sequenced in a study of OX40 agonist ivuxolimab in advanced cancers. The repertoire was sequenced with immunoSEQ multiplex PCR; TCRdb's copy has only in-frame clones and lacks some. The repertoire holds roughly 80,000 clones, with around four fifths as singletons. The source material was CD4+ or CD8+ T cells sorted from blood, sampled in a trial of the OX40 agonist ivuxolimab. These receptors were collected from an adult with an advanced solid tumor such as melanoma, head and neck, liver or kidney cancer. Each CDR3 is given with its conserved first and last residue. The D gene is left open where the match is weak. Clone size is not always given. Where it is, it says once, few, many or a class for expanded clones.

v_call	d_call	clone_size	j_call	cdr3_aa	cdr3_nt
TRBV11-2	.	.	TRBJ2-2	CASSLLTGELFF	TGTGCCAGCAGCCTTCTGACCGGGGAGCTGTTTTTT
TRBV30	.	once	TRBJ2-2	CAWSNPGGTGELFF	TGTGCCTGGAGTAACCCGGGCGGCACCGGGGAGCTGTTTTTT
TRBV2	TRBD1	.	TRBJ2-7	CASSENGQGTWEQYF	TGTGCCAGCAGTGAAAACGGACAGGGAACGTGGGAGCAGTACTTC
TRBV11-2	.	.	TRBJ2-1	CASSLVQGINEQFF	TGTGCCAGCAGCTTAGTACAGGGTATTAATGAGCAGTTCTTC
TRBV7-9	.	.	TRBJ1-1	CASSLEGRNTEAFF	TGTGCCAGCAGCTTAGAGGGGCGGAACACTGAAGCTTTCTTT
TRBV10-3	TRBD1	once	TRBJ2-7	CAIKGQGEQYF	TGTGCCATCAAGGGACAGGGCGAGCAGTACTTC
TRBV4-1	TRBD2	once	TRBJ2-5	CASSQGSGGPETQYF	TGCGCCAGCAGCCAAGGTTCGGGGGGGCCAGAGACCCAGTACTTC
TRBV19	.	.	TRBJ1-2	CASRPPGRGYGYTF	TGTGCCAGTAGACCCCCGGGACGGGGCTATGGCTACACCTTC
TRBV11-2	.	.	TRBJ2-3	CASSARGGTDTQYF	TGTGCCAGCAGCGCCCGAGGTGGCACAGATACGCAGTATTTT
TRBV7-2	.	.	TRBJ2-1	CASRLGNGANEQFF	TGTGCCAGCAGGCTGGGGAACGGGGCGAATGAGCAGTTCTTC
TRBV30	.	.	TRBJ2-7	CAWSIQESGSLGYEQYF	TGTGCCTGGAGTATACAAGAATCAGGGTCCCTGGGGTACGAGCAGTACTTC
TRBV6-1	TRBD1	.	TRBJ2-4	CASSWTGKNIQYF	TGTGCCAGCTCCTGGACAGGAAAAAACATTCAGTACTTC
TRBV19	.	.	TRBJ2-7	CASSSKRGPLGEQYF	TGTGCCAGTAGTAGCAAACGGGGTCCCTTAGGCGAGCAGTACTTC
TRBV6-5	.	.	TRBJ1-1	CASKIPGAVTEAFF	TGTGCCAGCAAGATACCTGGGGCCGTCACTGAAGCTTTCTTT
TRBV7-2	.	.	TRBJ2-3	CASTFQGGASTDTQYF	TGTGCCAGCACCTTTCAGGGGGGGGCGAGCACAGATACGCAGTATTTT
TRBV5-1	.	.	TRBJ2-3	CASSLVTTTDTQYF	TGCGCCAGCAGCTTGGTTACGACCACAGATACGCAGTATTTT
TRBV5-8	TRBD1	.	TRBJ1-3	CASSTGQGLLSGNTIYF	TGTGCCAGCAGCACCGGACAGGGGCTCCTCTCTGGAAACACCATATATTTT
TRBV19	.	.	TRBJ1-2	CASRGSLNYGYTF	TGTGCCAGTAGGGGAAGTCTCAACTATGGCTACACCTTC
TRBV18	.	.	TRBJ1-1	CASSPSGYTEAFF	TGTGCCAGCTCACCATCGGGATACACTGAAGCTTTCTTT
TRBV30	.	.	TRBJ1-3	CAWRLGDSGNTIYF	TGTGCCTGGAGGCTTGGCGACTCTGGAAACACCATATATTTT
TRBV6-6	.	.	TRBJ1-1	CASSYSPGRRDTEAFF	TGTGCCAGCAGTTACTCTCCCGGGAGACGGGACACTGAAGCTTTCTTT
TRBV5-1	TRBD2	.	TRBJ2-7	CASSLEAALGGRGYEQYF	TGCGCCAGCAGCTTGGAGGCCGCCTTGGGCGGGAGAGGCTACGAGCAGTACTTC
TRBV6-5	.	.	TRBJ2-3	CASTRGRSDTQYF	TGTGCCAGCACGAGGGGCCGGTCAGATACGCAGTATTTT
TRBV11-2	TRBD2	.	TRBJ2-3	CASSFSLAGGFGDTQYF	TGTGCCAGCAGCTTTTCTCTAGCGGGAGGGTTCGGCGATACGCAGTATTTT
TRBV7-2	.	once	TRBJ2-5	CASSSVGSGVRETQYF	TGTGCCAGCAGTTCCGTTGGTTCTGGGGTTCGGGAGACCCAGTACTTC
TRBV4-1	TRBD1	.	TRBJ2-1	CASSQVGQGQFF	TGCGCCAGCAGCCAAGTAGGACAGGGACAGTTCTTC
TRBV5-1	.	.	TRBJ1-1	CASSLLAGITEAFF	TGCGCCAGCAGCTTGCTCGCGGGGATCACTGAAGCTTTCTTT
TRBV9	.	.	TRBJ1-6	CASSPRDRNSPLHF	TGTGCCAGCAGCCCCCGGGATCGGAATTCACCCCTCCACTTT
TRBV25-1	TRBD1	few	TRBJ1-4	CASSTRTGRSEKLFF	TGTGCCAGCAGTACCCGGACAGGCCGGTCTGAAAAACTGTTTTTT
TRBV5-1	TRBD1	.	TRBJ2-7	CASSLGGTGTSYEQYF	TGCGCCAGCAGCTTGGGGGGGACAGGGACCTCCTACGAGCAGTACTTC
TRBV5-4	TRBD2	.	TRBJ2-5	CASSSLAGDSETQYF	TGTGCCAGCAGCTCACTAGCGGGGGATTCCGAGACCCAGTACTTC
TRBV10-3	.	.	TRBJ2-3	CAISHSAPNTDTQYF	TGTGCCATCAGTCACAGCGCACCAAACACAGATACGCAGTATTTT
TRBV19	.	few	TRBJ1-1	CASSVKGGWNTEAFF	TGTGCCAGTAGCGTAAAGGGTGGGTGGAACACTGAAGCTTTCTTT
TRBV11-3	.	.	TRBJ1-1	CASSWDDSRVNTEAFF	TGTGCCAGCAGCTGGGACGACAGCAGAGTGAACACTGAAGCTTTCTTT
TRBV6-5	.	once	TRBJ1-4	CASSYSTGEKLFF	TGTGCCAGCAGTTACTCTACAGGGGAAAAACTGTTTTTT
TRBV4-2	.	.	TRBJ2-3	CASSDPQIDTQYF	TGTGCCAGCAGCGACCCACAGATAGATACGCAGTATTTT
TRBV5-1	TRBD2	.	TRBJ2-2	CASSHGTSGRSGELFF	TGCGCCAGCAGCCACGGGACTAGCGGGAGGTCCGGGGAGCTGTTTTTT
TRBV7-3	.	.	TRBJ2-1	CASSPRVGGEQFF	TGTGCCAGCAGCCCCCGGGTGGGAGGTGAGCAGTTCTTC
TRBV4-3	.	.	TRBJ2-7	CASSQEKRVDYEQYF	TGCGCCAGCAGCCAAGAAAAACGGGTCGATTACGAGCAGTACTTC
TRBV9	.	.	TRBJ2-3	CASSVTGFSTDTQYF	TGTGCCAGCAGCGTAACGGGGTTTAGCACAGATACGCAGTATTTT
TRBV6-4	TRBD1	few	TRBJ1-1	CASSGQGEAFF	TGTGCCAGCAGTGGACAGGGAGAAGCTTTCTTT
TRBV7-2	TRBD2	.	TRBJ2-1	CASSLGRDPYNEQFF	TGTGCCAGCAGCCTGGGGAGGGATCCATACAATGAGCAGTTCTTC
TRBV7-9	.	.	TRBJ1-2	CASSLAGERYGYTF	TGTGCCAGCAGCTTGGCCGGGGAACGGTATGGCTACACCTTC
TRBV10-3	TRBD2	.	TRBJ2-3	CAINEAGRTDTQYF	TGTGCCATCAACGAAGCGGGACGCACAGATACGCAGTATTTT
TRBV6-1	TRBD1	once	TRBJ1-2	CASSTDRVGHYGYTF	TGTGCCAGCAGCACGGACAGGGTCGGTCACTATGGCTACACCTTC
TRBV7-9	TRBD2	.	TRBJ2-5	CASSRGLAGGVETQYF	TGTGCCAGCAGCCGAGGACTAGCGGGAGGAGTGGAGACCCAGTACTTC
TRBV4-2	.	.	TRBJ2-7	CASSQGKQGRGEQYF	TGTGCCAGCAGCCAAGGGAAACAGGGAAGAGGGGAGCAGTACTTC
TRBV18	TRBD1	once	TRBJ1-2	CASSPGQGTGYTF	TGTGCCAGCTCACCGGGACAGGGGACCGGCTACACCTTC
TRBV6-1	.	.	TRBJ2-1	CASRTTRIAGEQFF	TGTGCCAGCAGGACCACTAGGATCGCTGGGGAGCAGTTCTTC
TRBV19	.	.	TRBJ1-2	CASSQDFNYGYTF	TGTGCCAGTAGTCAGGACTTTAACTATGGCTACACCTTC
TRBV19	TRBD1	.	TRBJ2-7	CASSHRLGQPSYEQYF	TGTGCCAGTAGTCACCGCTTGGGACAGCCCTCCTACGAGCAGTACTTC
TRBV2	TRBD2	once	TRBJ2-4	CASSDRGIAGGIAKNIQYF	TGTGCCAGCAGTGACAGGGGGATAGCGGGAGGGATTGCCAAAAACATTCAGTACTTC
TRBV11-2	TRBD1	.	TRBJ2-7	CASSPDRGAYEQYF	TGTGCCAGCAGCCCGGACAGGGGAGCCTACGAGCAGTACTTC